The 7 T cell receptor beta chains listed next were all sequenced from one sample in a study of blood T cell repertoires in COVID-19. Here immunoSEQ multiplex PCR was the method, and the copy in TCRdb shows in-frame clones only, minus some. The repertoire holds about 69,000 clones, with under 85% as singletons. The specimen was peripheral blood. The receptors derive from a man aged 55 to 70 with acute or convalescent COVID-19.

This clone appeared once. The chain recombines TRBV5-1 with TRBJ2-2; 9 positions match TRBD1. This CDR3 contains 17 residues. V was pared by 4 bases and J by 2 bases, with 9 bases of the junction left unmatched. The germline V gene has CDR1 SGHRS and CDR2 YFSETQ. CDR3 amino acids: CASSSNGQGPNTGELFF. The CDR3 DNA reads as TGCGCCAGCAGCAGTAATGGACAGGGGCCCAACACCGGGGAGCTGTTTTTT.

The chain has TRBV5-5 and TRBJ2-1; 13 nucleotides align to TRBD2. There are 17 residues in the CDR3. With 0 bases clipped from V and 3 bases from J, the junction kept 3 bases outside the gene matches. Germline loops: CDR1 SGHKS, CDR2 YYEKEE (reference sequence). CDR3 residues: CASSLVGTSGIYNEQFF. CDR3 in DNA: TGTGCCAGCAGCTTGGTCGGGACTAGCGGGATCTACAATGAGCAGTTCTTC.

The chain joins TRBV2 to TRBJ2-3, with 9 bases that match TRBD1. Trimming at V came to 2 bases and at J to 3 bases, leaving 3 bases not matched to a gene. Looked up from germline, CDR1 is SNHLY and CDR2 is FYNNEI. The CDR3 loop spans 15 amino acids. The CDR3: CASSERGQGTDTQYF. In nucleotides, the CDR3 is TGTGCCAGCAGTGAACGGGGACAGGGAACAGATACGCAGTATTTT.

In this sample, this clone turned up a few times. The chain carries TRBV4-1 and TRBJ1-2, with 7 bases lining up with TRBD1. Germline CDR1 reads MGHRA; CDR2 reads YSYEKL. J was trimmed by 8 bases and V by 3 bases; bases with no gene match: 9. The length of the CDR3 is 14 residues. This chain's CDR3 is CASSHQTGLGGYTF. DNA of the CDR3: TGCGCCAGCAGCCATCAGACAGGGTTGGGGGGCTACACCTTC.

This chain uses TRBV29-1 with TRBJ2-7; TRBD1 matches 8 bases. The germline V gene has CDR1 SQVTM and CDR2 ANQGSEA. CDR3 size: 12 residues. Trimming cost V 7 bases and J 2 bases; bases outside gene matches: 4. DNA for the CDR3: TGCAGCGGACAGGGGTTCGCCTACGAGCAGTACTTC. Amino acid sequence: CSGQGFAYEQYF.

Only one count was recorded for this clone. The rearrangement uses TRBV9 and TRBJ2-2; D is possibly TRBD2 (6 bases). With 0 bases removed from V and 5 bases from J, the gap between germline ends came to 8 bases. Germline V gene data show CDR1 as SGDLS and CDR2 as YYNGEE. This CDR3 comprises 14 residues. The CDR3 is CASSVEGRTGELFF. In DNA form, the CDR3 reads TGTGCCAGCAGCGTAGAGGGGAGGACCGGGGAGCTGTTTTTT.

The rearrangement links TRBV15 to TRBJ2-5, with 7 nucleotides matching TRBD2. The J segment lost 5 bases and the V segment lost 0 bases, leaving 9 bases of the junction unmatched. This CDR3 contains 16 residues. Germline assignment: CDR1 LNHNV and CDR2 YYDKDF (reference sequence). The CDR3: CATSREVGRGGETQYF. For the CDR3, the DNA is TGTGCCACCAGCAGAGAGGTGGGCCGGGGAGGGGAGACCCAGTACTTC.